This entry lists 17 T cell receptor beta chains sequenced from one sample in a study of graft-versus-host responses after intestinal transplantation. The antigens for these receptors are not known. The repertoire was sequenced with immunoSEQ multiplex PCR; TCRdb's copy has only in-frame clones and lacks some. Counted here are 100,000 to 110,000 clones, less than 90% occurring once; the ten biggest clones make up 0.95%. Specimen: unstimulated CD4+ T cells sorted from spleen or lymph node cells, collected before transplant. Every receptor here comes from a human donor who was the organ donor for an intestinal transplant.

The V gene is TRBV25-1, the J gene TRBJ1-1; a weak D match, TRBD1 (5 bases). Germline CDR1 MGHDK, CDR2 SYGVNS. CDR3 length: 11 residues. Trimming pared 8 bases from V and 3 bases from J, leaving 7 bases between. The CDR3 sequence is CASQGYTEAFF. The CDR3 nucleotides are TGTGCCAGCCAGGGTTACACTGAAGCTTTCTTT. Using reference TRBV25-1 and TRBJ1-1 for the parts outside the CDR3, the full variable domain is EADIYQTPRYLVIGTGKKITLECSQTMGHDKMYWYQQDPGMELHLIHYSYGVNSTEKGDLSSESTVSRIRTEHFPLTLESARPSHTSQYLCASQGYTEAFFGQGTRLTVV.

The chain carries TRBV2 and TRBJ1-5; TRBD1 matches 10 bases. Trimming took 6 bases from V and 1 from J; bases not matched to a gene: 3. There are 15 residues in the CDR3. Germline values: CDR1 SNHLY, CDR2 FYNNEI. This CDR3 reads CASRRGQGSNQPQHF. CDR3 nucleotide sequence: TGTGCCAGCAGGAGGGGACAGGGGAGCAATCAGCCCCAGCATTTT.

This chain connects TRBV6-5 to TRBJ1-1; no clear D. This CDR3 has 14 residues. The germline V gene has CDR1 MNHEY and CDR2 SVGAGI. V was cut by 2 bases and J by 11 bases, with 18 bases left in between. CDR3 sequence (DNA): TGTGCCAGCAGTTACGCCCGGGCAGACCGGACGGCTTTCTTT. Amino acids: CASSYARADRTAFF.

J is TRBJ2-3 and V is TRBV7-8, with unresolved D. The CDR3 runs 13 residues. V was trimmed by 1 base and J by 4 bases, leaving 6 bases between them. The germline V gene has CDR1 SGHVS and CDR2 FQNEAQ. This chain's CDR3 is CASSLVGADTQYF. CDR3 DNA sequence: TGTGCCAGCAGCTTAGTTGGGGCAGATACGCAGTATTTT.

In this sample, this clone turned up a few times. The chain is built from TRBV5-1 and TRBJ2-3, with D possibly TRBD2 on 5 matching bases. Germline CDR1 SGHRS, CDR2 YFSETQ. V dropped 1 base and J dropped 4 bases, with 16 bases sitting between them. The CDR3 has 16 amino acids. The CDR3 loop reads CASSLFTGPGSDTQYF. DNA of the CDR3: TGCGCCAGCAGCTTGTTCACGGGCCCGGGGTCAGATACGCAGTATTTT.

The gene calls are TRBV2 and TRBJ2-1; TRBD1 matches at 9 bases. This CDR3 contains 14 residues. Germline CDR1 and CDR2: SNHLY and FYNNEI. V shed 5 bases, J shed 9 bases, and the junction held 8 bases outside the gene matches. CDR3 in amino acids: CASSRDRAPPEQFF. The CDR3 nucleotides are TGTGCCAGCAGTCGGGACAGGGCCCCCCCTGAGCAGTTCTTC.

The gene calls are TRBV4-1 and TRBJ1-2, with D unclear. Germline CDR1 and CDR2: MGHRA and YSYEKL. V dropped 1 base and J dropped 8 bases, with 5 bases sitting between them. The CDR3 consists of 11 residues. CDR3 sequence reads: CASSQGRGYTF. The CDR3 DNA follows: TGCGCCAGCAGCCAAGGAAGGGGCTACACCTTC.

V and J are TRBV6-5 and TRBJ2-7, with TRBD1 as a possible D gene (6 bases). The V end lost 0 bases, the J end lost 2 bases, and 14 bases lay between the germline ends. Germline loops: CDR1 MNHEY, CDR2 SVGAGI. The CDR3 has 16 amino acids. The CDR3 region has the DNA TGTGCCAGCAGTTACTCTCTGACAGGCCGACCCTACGAGCAGTACTTC. It is translated as CASSYSLTGRPYEQYF.

The V and J genes are TRBV2 and TRBJ1-6, with 8 bases fitting TRBD1. The CDR3 length is 19 residues. The germline V gene has CDR1 SNHLY and CDR2 FYNNEI. Unmatched junction bases numbered 15, after V lost 6 bases and J lost 2 bases. The CDR3 loop reads CASREKLRQGMAYNSPLHF. CDR3 DNA: TGTGCCAGCAGGGAAAAGCTACGACAGGGGATGGCCTATAATTCACCCCTCCACTTT.

This clone was seen more than once but under ten times. This chain joins TRBV5-4 and TRBJ2-4, with D tentatively TRBD1 (6 bases). The CDR3 runs to 16 residues. In germline, CDR1 is SGHNT, CDR2 YYREEE (reference sequence). The V end lost 0 bases, the J end lost 2 bases, and 12 bases lay between the germline ends. This chain's CDR3 is CASSLAGGQTKNIQYF. DNA for the CDR3: TGTGCCAGCAGCTTGGCCGGCGGACAGACCAAAAACATTCAGTACTTC. The full variable domain, its missing parts supplied by reference TRBV5-4 and TRBJ2-4, is ETGVTQSPTHLIKTRGQQVTLRCSSQSGHNTVSWYQQALGQGPQFIFQYYREEENGRGNFPPRFSGLQFPNYSSELNVNALELDDSALYLCASSLAGGQTKNIQYFGAGTRLSVL.

This chain links TRBV6-5 with TRBJ1-5; D is unclear. V was clipped by 5 bases and J by 3 bases, with 11 bases between them. The CDR3 covers 14 residues. The germline V gene has CDR1 MNHEY and CDR2 SVGAGI. The CDR3, as DNA: TGTGCCAGCAGTGAGTGGCAAGACAATCAGCCCCAGCATTTT. It is translated as CASSEWQDNQPQHF.

The rearrangement uses TRBV29-1 and TRBJ1-1; D ambiguous. Deletions cut 4 bases from V and 3 bases from J, with 12 bases between. Germline assignment: CDR1 SQVTM and CDR2 ANQGSEA. This CDR3 comprises 13 residues. This chain's CDR3 is CSVGSLRYTEAFF. DNA of the CDR3: TGCAGCGTTGGGTCTCTGAGGTACACTGAAGCTTTCTTT.

As regards this clone: This sample also contains other DNA sequences that code for the same CDR3. V gene TRBV15 combines with J gene TRBJ1-5, with D tentatively TRBD1 (6 bases). The germline V gene has CDR1 LNHNV and CDR2 YYDKDF (reference sequence). The CDR3 has 14 residues. V was shortened by 3 bases and J by 3 bases, with 9 bases between the two germline ends. The CDR3 DNA is TGTGCCACCAGCAGGGGGGGGCCCAATCAGCCCCAGCATTTT. Its translation: CATSRGGPNQPQHF.

The gene calls are TRBV18 and TRBJ1-6; D unresolved. The CDR3 length is 14 residues. Deletions cut 4 bases from V and 7 bases from J, with 11 bases between. Germline CDR1 and CDR2: KGHSH and LQKENI. In DNA, the CDR3 is TGTGCCAGCTCACGAAACAGCATGAATTCACCCCTCCACTTT. It yields the protein CASSRNSMNSPLHF.

CDR3: CASSEYADEKLFF. For the CDR3, the DNA is TGTGCCAGCAGTGAATACGCAGATGAAAAACTGTTTTTT. The chain couples TRBV25-1 to TRBJ1-4, with D unclear. Germline V gene sequence: CDR1 MGHDK, CDR2 SYGVNS. V was clipped by 0 bases and J by 6 bases, with 5 bases between them. The CDR3 totals 13 residues.

This rearrangement joins TRBV19 to TRBJ2-3; possibly TRBD1 for D (5 bases). Deletions cut 3 bases from V and 2 bases from J, with 12 bases between. CDR3 size: 15 residues. Germline V CDR1 and CDR2: LNHDA, SQIVND (reference sequence). The CDR3 DNA sequence: TGTGCCAGTAGTATGAAAGGGGCCCCCACAGATACGCAGTATTTT. Amino acids: CASSMKGAPTDTQYF.

The chain combines TRBV7-8 with TRBJ2-2, with a possible D match to TRBD2 (5 bases). The CDR3 has 16 amino acids. The germline V gene encodes CDR1 SGHVS and CDR2 FQNEAQ. V was clipped by 0 bases and J by 4 bases, with 12 bases between them. The CDR3 loop is CASSLAASRGTGELFF. The CDR3 nucleotides read TGTGCCAGCAGCTTAGCGGCTAGCCGAGGCACCGGGGAGCTGTTTTTT.